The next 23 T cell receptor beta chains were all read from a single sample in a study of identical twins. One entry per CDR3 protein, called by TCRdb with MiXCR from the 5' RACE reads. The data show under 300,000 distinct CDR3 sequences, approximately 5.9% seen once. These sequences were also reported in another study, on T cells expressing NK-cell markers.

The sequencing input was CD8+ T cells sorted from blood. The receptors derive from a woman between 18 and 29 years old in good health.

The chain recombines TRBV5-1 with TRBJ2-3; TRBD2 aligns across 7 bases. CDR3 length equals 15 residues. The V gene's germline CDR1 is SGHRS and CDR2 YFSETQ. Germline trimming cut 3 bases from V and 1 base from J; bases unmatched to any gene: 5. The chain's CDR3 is CASSSAGQRTDTQYF. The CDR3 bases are TGCGCCAGCAGCTCAGCGGGGCAACGCACAGATACGCAGTATTTT.

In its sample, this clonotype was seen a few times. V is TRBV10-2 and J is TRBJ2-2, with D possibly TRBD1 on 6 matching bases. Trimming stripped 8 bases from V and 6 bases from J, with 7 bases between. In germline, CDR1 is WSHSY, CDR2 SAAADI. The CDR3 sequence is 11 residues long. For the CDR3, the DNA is TGCGCCAGCGGGACACCCGGGGAGCTGTTTTTT. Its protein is CASGTPGELFF.

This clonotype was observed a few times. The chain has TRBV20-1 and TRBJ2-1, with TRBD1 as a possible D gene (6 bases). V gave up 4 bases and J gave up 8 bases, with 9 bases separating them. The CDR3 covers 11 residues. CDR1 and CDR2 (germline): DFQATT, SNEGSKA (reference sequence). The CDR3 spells CSATQGDEQFF. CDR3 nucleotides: TGCAGTGCTACACAGGGCGATGAGCAGTTCTTC.

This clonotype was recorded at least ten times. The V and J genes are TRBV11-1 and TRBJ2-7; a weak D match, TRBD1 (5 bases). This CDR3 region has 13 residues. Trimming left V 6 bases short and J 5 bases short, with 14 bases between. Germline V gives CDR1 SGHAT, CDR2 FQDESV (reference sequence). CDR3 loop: CASRSTGDNEQYF. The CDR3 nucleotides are TGTGCCAGCAGATCAACAGGTGACAACGAGCAGTACTTC.

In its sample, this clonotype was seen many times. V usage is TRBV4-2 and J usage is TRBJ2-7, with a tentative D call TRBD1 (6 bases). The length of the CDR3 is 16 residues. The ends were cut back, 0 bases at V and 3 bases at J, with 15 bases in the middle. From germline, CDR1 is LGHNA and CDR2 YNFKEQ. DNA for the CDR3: TGTGCCAGCAGCCAAGAGAATCAGGGGAGAATCTACGAGCAGTACTTC. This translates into CASSQENQGRIYEQYF.

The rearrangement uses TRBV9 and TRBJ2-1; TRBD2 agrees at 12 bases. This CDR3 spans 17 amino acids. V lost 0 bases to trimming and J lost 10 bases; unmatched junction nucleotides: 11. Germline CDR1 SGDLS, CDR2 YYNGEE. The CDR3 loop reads CASSVAKSSGRALEQFF. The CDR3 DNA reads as TGTGCCAGCAGCGTAGCCAAGTCTAGCGGGAGGGCATTGGAGCAGTTCTTC.

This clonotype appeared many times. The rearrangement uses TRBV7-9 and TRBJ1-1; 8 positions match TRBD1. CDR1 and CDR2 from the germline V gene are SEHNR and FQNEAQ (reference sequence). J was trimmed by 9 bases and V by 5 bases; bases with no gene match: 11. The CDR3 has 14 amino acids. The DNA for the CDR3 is TGTGCCAGCAGCCCGCGGACAGGGCGACCTCAAGCTTTCTTT. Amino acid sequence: CASSPRTGRPQAFF.

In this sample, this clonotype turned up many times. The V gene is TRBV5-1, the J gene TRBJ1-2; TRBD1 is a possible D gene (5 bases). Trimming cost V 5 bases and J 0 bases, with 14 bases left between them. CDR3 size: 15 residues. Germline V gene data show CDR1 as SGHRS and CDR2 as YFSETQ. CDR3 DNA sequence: TGCGCCAGCAGTGGGGACGGAACATCTAACTATGGCTACACCTTC. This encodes CASSGDGTSNYGYTF.

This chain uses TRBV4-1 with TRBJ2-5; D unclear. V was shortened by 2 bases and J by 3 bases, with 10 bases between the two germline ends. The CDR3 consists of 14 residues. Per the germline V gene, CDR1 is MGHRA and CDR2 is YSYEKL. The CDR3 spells CASSQTTRKETQYF. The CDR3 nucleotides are TGCGCCAGCAGCCAAACGACTCGGAAAGAGACCCAGTACTTC.

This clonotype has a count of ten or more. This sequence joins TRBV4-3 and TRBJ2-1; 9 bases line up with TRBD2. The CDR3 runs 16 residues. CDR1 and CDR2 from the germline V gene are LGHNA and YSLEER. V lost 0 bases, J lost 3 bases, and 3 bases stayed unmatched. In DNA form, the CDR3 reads TGCGCCAGCAGCCAAGAGCTAGCGGGATACTACAATGAGCAGTTCTTC. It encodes CASSQELAGYYNEQFF.

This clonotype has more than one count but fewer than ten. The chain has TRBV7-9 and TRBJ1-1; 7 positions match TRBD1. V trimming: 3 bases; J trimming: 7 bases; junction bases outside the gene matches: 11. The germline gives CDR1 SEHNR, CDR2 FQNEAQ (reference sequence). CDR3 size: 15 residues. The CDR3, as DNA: TGTGCCAGCAGCTTGGAGGGACAGTGGGGGAGTGAAGCTTTCTTT. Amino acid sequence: CASSLEGQWGSEAFF.

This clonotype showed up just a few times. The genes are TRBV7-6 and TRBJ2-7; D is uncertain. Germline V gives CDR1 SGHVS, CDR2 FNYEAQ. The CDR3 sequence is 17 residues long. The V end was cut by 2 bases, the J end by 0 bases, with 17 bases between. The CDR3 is CASSLYRTGPNSYEQYF. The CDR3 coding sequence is TGTGCCAGCAGCTTATACCGGACCGGGCCAAACTCCTACGAGCAGTACTTC.

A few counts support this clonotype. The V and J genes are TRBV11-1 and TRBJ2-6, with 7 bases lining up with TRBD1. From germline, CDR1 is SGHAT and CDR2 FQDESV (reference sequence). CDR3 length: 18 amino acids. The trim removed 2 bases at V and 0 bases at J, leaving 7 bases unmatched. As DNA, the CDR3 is TGTGCCAGCAGCTTAATGGGACAGCAAAGCTCTGGGGCCAACGTCCTGACTTTC. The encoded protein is CASSLMGQQSSGANVLTF.

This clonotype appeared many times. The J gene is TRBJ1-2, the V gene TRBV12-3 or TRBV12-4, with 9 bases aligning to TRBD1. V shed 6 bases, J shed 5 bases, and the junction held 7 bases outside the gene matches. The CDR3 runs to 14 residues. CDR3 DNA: TGTGCCAGCAGCCCGGCCGGGACAGGGTATGGCTACACCTTC. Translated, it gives CASSPAGTGYGYTF.

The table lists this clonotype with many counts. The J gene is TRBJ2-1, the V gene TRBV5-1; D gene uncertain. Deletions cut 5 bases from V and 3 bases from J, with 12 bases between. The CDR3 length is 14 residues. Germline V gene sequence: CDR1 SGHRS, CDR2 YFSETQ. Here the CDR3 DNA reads TGCGCCAGCAGAGAGGATTACCTCTACAATGAGCAGTTCTTC. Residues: CASREDYLYNEQFF.

CDR3 coding DNA: TGTGCCAGCAGTATCCTGGGAACGAACACCGGGGAGCTGTTTTTT. Amino acid sequence: CASSILGTNTGELFF. J is TRBJ2-2 and V is TRBV6-1; D not resolved. CDR1 and CDR2 (germline): MNHNS, SASEGT. The CDR3 runs 15 residues. V was shortened by 5 bases and J by 0 bases, with 10 bases between the two germline ends.

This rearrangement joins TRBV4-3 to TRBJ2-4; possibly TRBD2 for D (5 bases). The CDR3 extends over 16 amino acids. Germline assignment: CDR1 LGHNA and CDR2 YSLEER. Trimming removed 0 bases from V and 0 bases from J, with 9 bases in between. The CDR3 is CASSQDRGLAKNIQYF. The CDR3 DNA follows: TGCGCCAGCAGCCAAGATCGAGGGTTAGCCAAAAACATTCAGTACTTC.

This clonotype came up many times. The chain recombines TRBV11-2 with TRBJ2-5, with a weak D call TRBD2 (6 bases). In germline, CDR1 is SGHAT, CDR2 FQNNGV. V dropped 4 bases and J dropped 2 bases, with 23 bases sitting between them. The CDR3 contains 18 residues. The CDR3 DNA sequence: TGTGCCAGCAGCTCCGGGGGAACTACCCGTTCCTTACAAGAGACCCAGTACTTC. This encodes CASSSGGTTRSLQETQYF.

CDR3 residues: CASSERRTMNTEAFF. For the CDR3, the DNA is TGTGCCAGCAGTGAAAGAAGGACCATGAACACTGAAGCTTTCTTT. The chain couples TRBV2 to TRBJ1-1; D remains ambiguous. This CDR3 region has 15 residues. V lost 2 bases to trimming and J lost 0 bases, with 10 bases between them. Germline lookup yields CDR1 SNHLY and CDR2 FYNNEI.

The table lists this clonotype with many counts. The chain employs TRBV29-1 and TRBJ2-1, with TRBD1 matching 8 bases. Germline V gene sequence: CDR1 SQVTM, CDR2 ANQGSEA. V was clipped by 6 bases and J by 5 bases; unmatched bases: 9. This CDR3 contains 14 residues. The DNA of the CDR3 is TGCAGCGTAGTGTCGGGACAGGAAAACAATGAGCAGTTCTTC. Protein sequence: CSVVSGQENNEQFF.

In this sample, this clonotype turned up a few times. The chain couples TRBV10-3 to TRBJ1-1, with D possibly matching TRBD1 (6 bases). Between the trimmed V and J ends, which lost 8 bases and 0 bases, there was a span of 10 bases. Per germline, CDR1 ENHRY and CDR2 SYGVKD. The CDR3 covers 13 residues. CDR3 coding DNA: TGTGCCATCGGGACAAGTATGAACACTGAAGCTTTCTTT. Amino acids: CAIGTSMNTEAFF.

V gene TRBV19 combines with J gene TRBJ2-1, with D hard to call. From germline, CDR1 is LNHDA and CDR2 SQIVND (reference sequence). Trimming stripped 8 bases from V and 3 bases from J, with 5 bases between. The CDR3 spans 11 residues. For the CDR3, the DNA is TGTGCCAGTGTAGACTACAATGAGCAGTTCTTC. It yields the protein CASVDYNEQFF.

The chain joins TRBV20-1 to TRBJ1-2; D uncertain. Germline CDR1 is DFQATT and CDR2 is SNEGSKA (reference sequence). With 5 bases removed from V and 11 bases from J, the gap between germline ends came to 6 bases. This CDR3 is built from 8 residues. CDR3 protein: CSADLYTF. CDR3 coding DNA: TGCAGTGCTGACCTTTACACCTTC.